This entry describes one T cell receptor (beta chain). The sample comes from a study of cytomegalovirus exposure and HLA in healthy donors. PCR was performed using 60 Vbeta and 13 Jbeta primers. Produced via immunoSEQ multiplex PCR; TCRdb's table is partial and in-frame only. The sample contains about 140,000 clones, 80% of which appear only once. The CDR3 has 19 amino acids. V was pared by 5 bases and J by 0 bases, with 15 bases of the junction left unmatched. The germline V gene has CDR1 MNHEY and CDR2 SMNVEV (reference sequence). The TCR sequence derives from a man younger than 40 in good health and CMV-seronegative. The chain joins TRBV27 to TRBJ2-3; 9 positions agree with TRBD1. The sequenced sample was PBMCs. In nucleotides, the CDR3 is TGTGCCAGCAGTATCATCACACCGGGACAGGGAGTTAGCACAGATACGCAGTATTTT. Protein product: CASSIITPGQGVSTDTQYF.